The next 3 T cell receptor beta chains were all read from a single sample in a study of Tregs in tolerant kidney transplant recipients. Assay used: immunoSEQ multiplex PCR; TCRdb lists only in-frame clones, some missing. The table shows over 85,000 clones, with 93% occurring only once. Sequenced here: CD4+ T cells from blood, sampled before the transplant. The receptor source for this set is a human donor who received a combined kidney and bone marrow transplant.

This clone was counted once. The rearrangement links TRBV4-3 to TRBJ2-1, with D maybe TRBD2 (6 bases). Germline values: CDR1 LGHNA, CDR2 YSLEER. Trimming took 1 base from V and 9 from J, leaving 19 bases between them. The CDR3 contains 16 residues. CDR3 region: CASSQGSGVAVGEQFF. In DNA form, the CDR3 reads TGCGCCAGCAGCCAAGGGTCGGGAGTCGCCGTGGGTGAGCAGTTCTTC.

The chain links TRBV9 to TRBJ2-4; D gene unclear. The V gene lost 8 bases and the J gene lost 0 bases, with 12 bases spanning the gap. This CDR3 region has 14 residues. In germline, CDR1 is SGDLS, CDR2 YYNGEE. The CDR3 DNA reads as TGTGCCAGTGACAAATGGCAAGCCAAAAACATTCAGTACTTC. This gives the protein CASDKWQAKNIQYF. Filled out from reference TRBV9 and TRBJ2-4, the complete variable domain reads DSGVTQTPKHLITATGQRVTLRCSPRSGDLSVYWYQQSLDQGLQFLIQYYNGEERAKGNILERFSAQQFPDLHSELNLSSLELGDSALYFCASDKWQAKNIQYFGAGTRLSVL.

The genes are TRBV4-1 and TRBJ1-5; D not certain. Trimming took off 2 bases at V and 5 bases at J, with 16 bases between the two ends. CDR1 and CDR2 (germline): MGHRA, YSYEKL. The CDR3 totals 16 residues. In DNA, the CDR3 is TGCGCCAGCAGCCAAAAGTCCCAGGTGTCCCATCAGCCCCAGCATTTT. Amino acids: CASSQKSQVSHQPQHF.